One sample yielded the 13 T cell receptor beta chains listed below, sequenced in a study of CXCR3-negative and CXCR3-positive naive CD8 T cells. In preparing the TRB cDNA libraries, 5' RACE with UMI labels was used. TCRdb reworked the 5' RACE reads into one entry per CDR3 protein, no DNA. This listing includes tens of thousands of distinct CDR3 sequences. The specimen was naive CXCR3- CD8+ T cells from blood. Subset in this sample: CD45RO-CCR7+CD27+CD95- naive CD8+ T cells lacking CXCR3 (TNR3-). The receptors originated from a human donor in good health. Some clones in this sample may be carry-over from other donors' samples.

The genes are TRBV10-3 and TRBJ2-1; TCRdb outputs TRBD2, but without DNA this stays unchecked. The CDR3 contains 16 residues. Per the germline V gene, CDR1 is ENHRY and CDR2 is SYGVKD. The CDR3 reads CAISELVSGGNNEQFF.

This CDR3 is CASSKPARQRGTEAFF. The V and J genes are TRBV21-1 and TRBJ1-1; absent DNA, TCRdb's TRBD1 call cannot be checked. TRBV21-1 counts as a pseudogene. The CDR3 contains 16 residues.

V gene TRBV29-1 combines with J gene TRBJ2-1; checking the TCRdb D call of TRBD1 is not possible without DNA. The germline V gene has CDR1 SQVTM and CDR2 ANQGSEA. The CDR3 extends over 14 amino acids. The CDR3 sequence: CSVARQGLVNEQFF.

This sequence joins TRBV5-6 and TRBJ1-1. Germline V gene data show CDR1 as SGHDT and CDR2 as YYEEEE. The CDR3 has 15 residues. CDR3 protein: CASSFHTEMNAEAFF.

This clonotype shows up as medium-sized (0.01 to 0.1%) by frequency. V gene TRBV15 combines with J gene TRBJ1-1; TCRdb's D call, TRBD1, is unchecked because there is no DNA. Germline assignment: CDR1 LNHNV and CDR2 YYDKDF (reference sequence). The CDR3 runs 17 residues. The CDR3 is CATSIDRDSYMNTEAFF.

The chain uses TRBV13 and TRBJ1-1. The CDR3 covers 15 residues. Germline assignment: CDR1 PRHDT and CDR2 FYEKMQ (reference sequence). The CDR3 loop reads CASSSRRMMNTEAFF. Full variable domain (remainder filled in from reference TRBV13 and TRBJ1-1): AAGVIQSPRHLIKEKRETATLKCYPIPRHDTVYWYQQGPGQDPQFLISFYEKMQSDKGSIPDRFSAQQFSDYHSELNMSSLELGDSALYFCASSSRRMMNTEAFFGQGTRLTVV.

The genes are TRBV7-2 and TRBJ2-3; the TCRdb call, TRBD1, lacks DNA for checking. The CDR3 sequence is 14 residues long. Germline lookup yields CDR1 SGHTA and CDR2 FQGNSA. The CDR3 loop reads CASSSRSDSLTQYF.

V gene TRBV6-1 combines with J gene TRBJ2-5; as DNA is missing, the TRBD2 call by TCRdb cannot be tested. Germline assignment: CDR1 MNHNS and CDR2 SASEGT. CDR3 size: 14 residues. CDR3 amino acids: CASSLRAGGETQYF.

This chain uses TRBV7-2 with TRBJ1-2; the TCRdb D gene call, TRBD1, has no DNA to confirm it. Germline V gives CDR1 SGHTA, CDR2 FQGNSA. This CDR3 is 13 amino acids long. CDR3 protein: CASSETGLYGYTF.

V is TRBV7-9 and J is TRBJ2-5; as DNA is missing, the TRBD2 call by TCRdb cannot be tested. The CDR3 length is 16 residues. Per the germline V gene, CDR1 is SEHNR and CDR2 is FQNEAQ (reference sequence). CDR3 sequence: CASSPWSGGAEETQYF.

This chain uses TRBV12-3 or TRBV12-4 with TRBJ2-3. This CDR3 region has 12 residues. The CDR3 spells CASSLGADTQYF.

This sequence joins TRBV12-3 or TRBV12-4 and TRBJ1-2. CDR3 length equals 15 residues. The CDR3 is CASSFSANSNYGYTF.

The gene calls are TRBV20-1 and TRBJ1-1. The CDR3 has 12 amino acids. The V gene's germline CDR1 is DFQATT and CDR2 SNEGSKA (reference sequence). The CDR3 protein is CSARDLSTEAFF.